This entry lists 24 T cell receptor beta chains sequenced from one sample in a study of human T cells and chemical hapten exposure. Time point denoted: patch test 1, 2 weeks after DPC sensitization. This sample's treatment: therapeutic diphenylcyclopropenone sensitization with weekly scalp DPC. TCRdb re-analysed the RACE reads in MiXCR, keeping a single row per CDR3 protein. The table shows 150,000 to 200,000 distinct CDR3 sequences, with roughly 14% occurring only once. The sequenced sample was whole blood, obtained in connection with sensitization to the hapten diphenylcyclopropenone (DPC). The source is a woman aged 25 to 39 with alopecia areata. Some clones in this sample may be carry-over from other donors' samples.

The chain joins TRBV11-3 to TRBJ1-1, with unresolved D. Germline CDR1 SGHNT, CDR2 YENEEA. V shed 1 base and J shed 1 base, with 7 bases lying between them. The CDR3 is 14 residues long. The CDR3 DNA is TGTGCCAGCAGCTTAGTCGACGGGAACACTGAAGCTTTCTTT. It codes for CASSLVDGNTEAFF. Complete variable domain (other parts from reference TRBV11-3 and TRBJ1-1): EAGVVQSPRYKIIEKKQPVAFWCNPISGHNTLYWYLQNLGQGPELLIRYENEEAVDDSQLPKDRFSAERLKGVDSTLKIQPAELGDSAVYLCASSLVDGNTEAFFGQGTRLTVV.

This clonotype was found a few times. The chain carries TRBV5-6 and TRBJ2-1, with D possibly TRBD2 on 6 matching bases. V was clipped by 4 bases and J by 7 bases, with 21 bases between them. The CDR3 sequence is 16 residues long. Germline values: CDR1 SGHDT, CDR2 YYEEEE. The CDR3 here is CASSPTGRSAGNEQFF. DNA for the CDR3: TGTGCCAGCAGCCCCACCGGGAGATCAGCCGGGAATGAGCAGTTCTTC.

This clonotype was observed a handful of times. This chain links TRBV27 with TRBJ1-6, with a weak D call TRBD1 (5 bases). V was cut by 3 bases and J by 0 bases, with 18 bases left in between. The CDR3 sequence is 19 residues long. The germline CDR1 and CDR2 sequences are MNHEY and SMNVEV (reference sequence). The chain's CDR3 is CASSFGAAGQFSYNSPLHF. The CDR3 nucleotides read TGTGCCAGCAGTTTCGGGGCGGCAGGGCAGTTCTCCTATAATTCACCCCTCCACTTT.

This clonotype has only a few counts. The chain is built from TRBV2 and TRBJ2-7; tentative D call: TRBD2 (6 bases). CDR1 and CDR2 from the germline V gene are SNHLY and FYNNEI. This CDR3 has 14 residues. V dropped 9 bases and J dropped 0 bases, with 15 bases sitting between them. The DNA of the CDR3 is TGTGCCAGTTCGGGACTCCTCAGCTCCTACGAGCAGTACTTC. This encodes CASSGLLSSYEQYF.

V usage is TRBV20-1 and J usage is TRBJ2-5, with 13 bases that match TRBD2. With 0 bases clipped from V and 5 bases from J, the junction kept 9 bases outside the gene matches. The length of the CDR3 is 17 residues. Germline lookup yields CDR1 DFQATT and CDR2 SNEGSKA (reference sequence). CDR3 residues: CSARDKTGTSGIETQYF. The CDR3 DNA follows: TGCAGTGCTAGAGATAAGACCGGGACTAGCGGGATTGAGACCCAGTACTTC.

This clonotype appeared a few times. The CDR3 here is CASSHVGDQPQHF. The CDR3 nucleotides read TGTGCCAGCAGCCACGTTGGGGATCAGCCCCAGCATTTT. The chain employs TRBV7-2 and TRBJ1-5; D gene unclear. This CDR3 spans 13 amino acids. Trimming pared 5 bases from V and 5 bases from J, leaving 10 bases between. Germline V lookup: CDR1 SGHTA, CDR2 FQGNSA.

There are many counts of this clonotype. The V call is TRBV20-1, the J call TRBJ2-1; D unresolved. Trimming removed 3 bases from V and 6 bases from J, with 15 bases in between. The CDR3 runs 14 residues. Germline lookup yields CDR1 DFQATT and CDR2 SNEGSKA (reference sequence). CDR3 sequence (DNA): TGCAGTGCTAGTCGGCCGGACGGGTTCAATGAGCAGTTCTTC. Its protein is CSASRPDGFNEQFF.

This clonotype appeared a few times. This chain connects TRBV14 to TRBJ1-1, with a tentative D call TRBD1 (5 bases). V lost 1 base, J lost 8 bases, and 11 bases lay in between. The CDR3 consists of 13 residues. The germline gives CDR1 SGHDN, CDR2 FVKESK. CDR3 sequence reads: CASSQAESGEAFF. The CDR3 bases are TGTGCCAGCAGCCAAGCAGAGTCAGGGGAAGCTTTCTTT.

This chain joins TRBV20-1 and TRBJ2-7; 7 nucleotides align to TRBD2. Germline CDR1 and CDR2: DFQATT and SNEGSKA (reference sequence). V shed 1 base and J 6 bases; nucleotides not matched to a gene: 15. CDR3 length equals 16 residues. CDR3 DNA: TGCAGTGCTAGAGCCCCCGGGGGGACCTCCAGAGGCGAGCAGTACTTC. This gives the protein CSARAPGGTSRGEQYF.

The chain is built from TRBV27 and TRBJ1-2, with D unclear. The CDR3 runs to 13 residues. The V and J ends lost 3 bases and 4 bases respectively, with 9 bases between them. Germline CDR1 and CDR2: MNHEY and SMNVEV (reference sequence). DNA of the CDR3: TGTGCCAGCAGTTTCAGGCCCTCCTATGGCTACACCTTC. Its translation: CASSFRPSYGYTF.

The rearrangement joins TRBV20-1 to TRBJ1-1, with a weak D call TRBD1 (5 bases). Germline V CDR1 and CDR2: DFQATT, SNEGSKA (reference sequence). This CDR3 has 12 residues. With 0 bases removed from V and 10 bases from J, the gap between germline ends came to 12 bases. As DNA, the CDR3 is TGCAGTGCTAGAGATGGAGGGGCGCGAGCTTTCTTT. It specifies CSARDGGARAFF.

This clonotype was seen ten or more times. The chain employs TRBV21-1 and TRBJ2-2; no check of the table's D call, TRBD1, against the DNA was made. TRBV21-1 is given as a pseudogene. There are 16 residues in the CDR3. CDR3 loop: CASSKAPARNAGELFF. CDR3 in DNA: TGTGCCAGCAGCAAGGCCCCAGCCAGAAACGCCGGGGAGCTGTTTTTT.

This chain uses TRBV4-3 with TRBJ2-2, with D unresolved. This CDR3 spans 15 amino acids. The ends were cut back, 0 bases at V and 6 bases at J, with 11 bases in the middle. Per the germline V gene, CDR1 is LGHNA and CDR2 is YSLEER. DNA for the CDR3: TGCGCCAGCAGCCAAGAGGGCGCAGGCGCCGGGGAGCTGTTTTTT. This gives the protein CASSQEGAGAGELFF.

This chain uses TRBV28 with TRBJ2-6, with no clear D. The germline V gene encodes CDR1 MDHEN and CDR2 SYDVKM. The CDR3 has 13 residues. With 7 bases removed from V and 3 bases from J, the gap between germline ends came to 7 bases. CDR3 nucleotides: TGTGCCAGCATCGATCGTGGGGCCAACGTCCTGACTTTC. It specifies CASIDRGANVLTF.

The chain combines TRBV2 with TRBJ1-1; 7 bases fit TRBD1. The CDR3 runs 15 residues. CDR1 and CDR2 (germline): SNHLY, FYNNEI. V lost 10 bases to trimming and J lost 1 base; unmatched junction nucleotides: 12. In DNA form, the CDR3 reads TGTGCCACCAGGACAGGCCTTATTGCGAACACTGAAGCTTTCTTT. Its translation: CATRTGLIANTEAFF.

At least ten counts were recorded for this clonotype. The V and J genes are TRBV2 and TRBJ1-5; 10 bases align to TRBD1. The germline V gene encodes CDR1 SNHLY and CDR2 FYNNEI. With 6 bases clipped from V and 4 bases from J, the junction kept 3 bases outside the gene matches. This CDR3 is 14 amino acids long. In DNA form, the CDR3 reads TGTGCCAGCAGGACAGGGGGCGGGAATCAGCCCCAGCATTTT. Its translation: CASRTGGGNQPQHF.

In this sample, this clonotype turned up many times. This sequence joins TRBV28 and TRBJ1-3; TRBD1 is a possible D gene (6 bases). Germline V gives CDR1 MDHEN, CDR2 SYDVKM. The CDR3 contains 16 residues. V was clipped by 5 bases and J by 0 bases, with 14 bases between them. The CDR3 loop is CASSPNGQFSGNTIYF. The CDR3 DNA sequence: TGTGCCAGCAGTCCCAATGGACAGTTCTCTGGAAACACCATATATTTT.

This clonotype has a count of ten or more. This rearrangement joins TRBV20-1 to TRBJ2-1; D could derive from TRBD1 or TRBD2 (5 bases each). V was shortened by 5 bases and J by 1 base, with 21 bases between the two germline ends. This CDR3 has 17 residues. CDR1 and CDR2 (germline): DFQATT, SNEGSKA (reference sequence). CDR3 protein: CSAVPGRGGLSYNEQFF. DNA for the CDR3: TGCAGTGCTGTTCCGGGACGTGGGGGTTTGTCCTACAATGAGCAGTTCTTC.

In its sample, this clonotype was seen a few times. This rearrangement joins TRBV2 to TRBJ2-7; weak D call: TRBD1 (6 bases). There are 14 residues in the CDR3. The germline V gene has CDR1 SNHLY and CDR2 FYNNEI. Trimming took 6 bases from V and 0 from J, leaving 12 bases between them. DNA for the CDR3: TGTGCCAGCAGAAACACAGGGACCTCCTACGAGCAGTACTTC. Translating it yields CASRNTGTSYEQYF.

There are many counts of this clonotype. The J gene is TRBJ1-5, the V gene TRBV28; D not resolved. Germline assignment: CDR1 MDHEN and CDR2 SYDVKM. CDR3 length: 14 residues. V was pared by 11 bases and J by 6 bases, with 20 bases between. The CDR3 region is CAGSSGSGFQPQHF. Written as DNA, the CDR3 is TGTGCCGGCTCCTCTGGGTCCGGGTTTCAGCCCCAGCATTTT.

The chain has TRBV2 and TRBJ1-6; possible D gene TRBD1, 5 bases. The CDR3 consists of 12 residues. V was pared by 1 base and J by 14 bases, with 9 bases between. CDR1 and CDR2 from the germline V gene are SNHLY and FYNNEI. CDR3 region: CASSEEGTSLHF. The CDR3 DNA reads as TGTGCCAGCAGTGAAGAGGGGACTTCCCTCCACTTT.

This clonotype occurred many times. The chain links TRBV9 to TRBJ1-1; D unclear. The V end was cut by 3 bases, the J end by 3 bases, with 9 bases between. There are 13 residues in the CDR3. Germline CDR1 is SGDLS and CDR2 is YYNGEE. CDR3 sequence (DNA): TGTGCCAGCAGCGGGAGGCAGGACACTGAAGCTTTCTTT. Translation gives CASSGRQDTEAFF.

This clonotype was recorded a few times. This chain joins TRBV7-9 and TRBJ1-5, with 12 bases fitting TRBD1. V lost 1 base, J lost 6 bases, and 4 bases stayed unmatched. CDR1 SEHNR and CDR2 FQNEAQ come from the germline V gene (reference sequence). This CDR3 region has 16 residues. In nucleotides, the CDR3 is TGTGCCAGCAGCTTAGGGGACAGGGGGCGCAGTCAGCCCCAGCATTTT. It specifies CASSLGDRGRSQPQHF.

This clonotype showed up just a few times. J is TRBJ2-1 and V is TRBV9; 11 bases line up with TRBD2. J gave up 10 bases and V 0 bases, and 6 bases lay outside the gene matches. From germline, CDR1 is SGDLS and CDR2 YYNGEE. The CDR3 is made up of 15 amino acids. CDR3 in DNA: TGTGCCAGCAGCGTAGGAACTAGCGGGAGAGGGGAGCAGTTCTTC. Amino acid sequence: CASSVGTSGRGEQFF.